This T cell receptor beta chain was documented in a study of shared clonotypes between healthy human individuals. For the study at large: The donor pool was made up of two women and a few men aged 18 to 49.

Source study methods: Filtering differed because ImmunoSEQ produced junction-only sequences that carried no quality scores. Libraries were prepared by immunoSEQ multiplex PCR; TCRdb keeps only in-frame clonotypes and omits some of them. V, J and clone size are those of that table, while D and trimming were read from the DNA. This sample has roughly 490,000 clones, with around 79% found just once. All donors were Caucasian adults living in Nashville, Tennessee. The CDR3 is 12 amino acids. CDR1 and CDR2 (germline): MNHNS, SASEGT. Trimming shortened V by 8 bases and J by 6 bases, and 10 bases separated the two germline ends.

The sequencing input was PBMCs. The chain links TRBV6-1 to TRBJ2-2; no definite D call. The TCR originated in a woman between 35 and 50 years old in good health. Some clones in this sample may be carry-over from other donors' samples. CDR3 DNA sequence: TGTGCCAGCGATAGGTTGGCCGGGGAGCTGTTTTTT. Residues: CASDRLAGELFF.